This TCR beta chain originates from a study of blood T cell repertoires in COVID-19. Germline V gives CDR1 MGHRA, CDR2 YSYEKL. Trimming pared 4 bases from V and 7 bases from J, leaving 20 bases between. CDR3 size: 16 residues. This table comes from immunoSEQ multiplex PCR, and its TCRdb copy is limited to in-frame clones, with some not included. The sample carries about 200,000 clones, approximately 78% recorded once. This receptor was taken from a woman aged 70-85 years with COVID-19, enrolled during active disease. The sample comprised peripheral blood. This chain uses TRBV4-1 with TRBJ2-1; D uncertain. The CDR3 DNA reads TGCGCCAGCAGCCCCGGTCCCTCCTCGAGTTGGAATGAGCAGTTCTTC. Protein product: CASSPGPSSSWNEQFF.